One T cell receptor beta chain is described in this entry. Its antigen remains unidentified. This table comes from immunoSEQ multiplex PCR, and its TCRdb copy is limited to in-frame clones, with some not included. This table has roughly 420,000 clones, 89% appearing once. Stated treatment: around 19 received Ad26.COV2.S at low or high dose, single or two shots; about 5 received placebo; per-sample allocation not given. At day 63 after the first vaccine or placebo injection, samples were drawn. Its platform was an Ad26 vector, and its expressed antigen was Wuhan-strain SARS-CoV-2 spike. The sample belongs to a study of Ad26.COV2.S vaccination and SARS-CoV-2 variants. Study-wide findings and caveats: Substantial response breadth was reportedly seen for spike-specific CD8+ and CD4+ T cells after vaccination.

CDR1 and CDR2 (germline): SGHRS, YFSETQ. V dropped 3 bases and J dropped 4; count of bases not matched to a gene: 6. The CDR3 is made up of 14 amino acids. The TCR sequence derives from a person between 18 and 65 years old who received the Ad26.COV2.S COVID-19 vaccine or a placebo. The sequencing used peripheral blood, collected in a trial of Ad26.COV2.S vaccine versus placebo. The gene calls are TRBV5-1 and TRBJ2-5; 7 bases map to TRBD1. The CDR3 here is CASSSLGQLETQYF. The CDR3, as DNA: TGCGCCAGCAGCTCCCTGGGACAGTTAGAGACCCAGTACTTC.